The 5 T cell receptor beta chains below all came from one sample that was sequenced in a study of T cells in Graves' hyperthyroidism and ophthalmopathy. Regions amplified from RNA transcripts were the TCR beta CDR3 regions. The HTBI primer set drove a first-round RT-PCR of the TCR CDR3. TCRdb recomputed calls from the multiplex PCR reads with MiXCR, one row per CDR3 protein. This table holds approximately 420,000 distinct CDR3 sequences, roughly 15% found once. Sequenced sample: blood. These receptors originate from a young woman with Graves' hyperthyroidism.

This clonotype was found many times. The rearrangement links TRBV28 to TRBJ2-2, with 8 bases identical to TRBD1. The junction had 12 bases not matched to a gene; V was cut back by 3 bases and J by 0 bases. This CDR3 has 19 residues. Germline assignment: CDR1 MDHEN and CDR2 SYDVKM. CDR3 amino acids: CASSLPLDRVEANTGELFF. The CDR3 DNA is TGTGCCAGCAGTTTGCCATTGGACAGGGTGGAGGCGAACACCGGGGAGCTGTTTTTT.

This clonotype was picked up many times. V gene TRBV27 combines with J gene TRBJ2-3, with 11 bases fitting TRBD2. This CDR3 contains 18 residues. In germline, CDR1 is MNHEY, CDR2 SMNVEV (reference sequence). Trimming removed 1 base from V and 4 bases from J; junction bases left unmatched: 10. CDR3 in amino acids: CASSLWLLAGGRPDTQYF. The CDR3, as DNA: TGTGCCAGCAGTTTATGGCTCCTAGCGGGAGGTCGGCCAGATACGCAGTATTTT.

This clonotype was counted ten times or more. The chain carries TRBV12-3 or TRBV12-4 and TRBJ1-5; 9 positions agree with TRBD1. This CDR3 has 15 residues. V lost 3 bases, J lost 0 bases, and 0 bases stayed unmatched. DNA for the CDR3: TGTGCCAGCAGTTTGACAGGGGGTAGCAATCAGCCCCAGCATTTT. Its protein product is CASSLTGGSNQPQHF.

In this sample, this clonotype turned up many times. The J gene is TRBJ2-5, the V gene TRBV2, with D tentatively TRBD2 (6 bases). Germline CDR1 reads SNHLY; CDR2 reads FYNNEI. This CDR3 has 14 residues. The V gene lost 6 bases and the J gene lost 5 bases, with 16 bases spanning the gap. CDR3 sequence: CASRERDRGETQYF. CDR3 DNA sequence: TGTGCCAGCAGAGAGCGCGATCGGGGGGAGACCCAGTACTTC.

This clonotype was found many times. This rearrangement joins TRBV30 to TRBJ2-3; 14 nucleotides align to TRBD2. Germline trimming cut 1 base from V and 4 bases from J; bases unmatched to any gene: 4. Germline loops: CDR1 GTSNPN, CDR2 SVGIG (reference sequence). The CDR3 loop spans 16 amino acids. The CDR3 is CAWSAGLAGGADTQYF. CDR3 nucleotide sequence: TGTGCCTGGAGTGCCGGACTAGCGGGAGGCGCAGATACGCAGTATTTT.